Listed below are T cell receptor beta chains from one sample, sequenced in a study of blood T cell repertoires in COVID-19. Only in-frame clones appear in the TCRdb table, and some are missing; sequencing was by immunoSEQ multiplex PCR. The sample holds 150,000 to 200,000 clones, 86% seen once. The sequenced sample consisted of peripheral blood. The receptors here all came from a woman in her fifties or sixties with COVID-19, enrolled during active disease. The CDR3 runs from the conserved cysteine through the conserved F or W. The D gene is left open where the match is weak. Some rows have no size entry. The others give once, few or many, or a class for an expanded clone.

d_call	clone_size	v_call	j_call	cdr3_nt	cdr3_aa
-	-	TRBV5-4	TRBJ1-1	TGTGCCAGCAGCTCGGACTATGAAGCTTTCTTT	CASSSDYEAFF
-	few	TRBV6-2/TRBV6-3	TRBJ1-1	TGTGCCAGCAGTTTACAGGATACAAGGTCTGAAGCTTTCTTT	CASSLQDTRSEAFF
TRBD1	-	TRBV15	TRBJ1-2	TGTGCCACCAGCTTTAGACAGGGGTATGGCTACACCTTC	CATSFRQGYGYTF
TRBD1	-	TRBV25-1	TRBJ1-1	TGTGCCAGCAGTCGGACAGGGGATACTGAAGCTTTCTTT	CASSRTGDTEAFF
TRBD1	-	TRBV5-1	TRBJ1-3	TGCGCCAGCAGCTTGCAGACAGGGAACTCTGGAAACACCATATATTTT	CASSLQTGNSGNTIYF
TRBD1	-	TRBV5-1	TRBJ2-1	TGCGCCAGCAGCTTGTTCACAGGGGTTTGGGACAATGAGCAGTTCTTC	CASSLFTGVWDNEQFF
TRBD1	-	TRBV4-2	TRBJ1-1	TGTGCCAGCAGCCAAGAAGGACAGGGGGCAATGTTCACTGAAGCTTTCTTT	CASSQEGQGAMFTEAFF
TRBD2	-	TRBV7-2	TRBJ2-7	TGTGCCAGCAGCTTAGTCGGACTAGCGGGAGTCGAGCAGTACTTC	CASSLVGLAGVEQYF
TRBD1	-	TRBV10-3	TRBJ2-7	TGTGCCCTGGGGGAACAGGGGCCCTACGAGCAGTACTTC	CALGEQGPYEQYF
TRBD2	-	TRBV3-1/TRBV3-2	TRBJ2-2	TGTGCCAGCAGCCAGTTCGACATGATAGCGGGAGGGAACACCGGGGAGCTGTTTTTT	CASSQFDMIAGGNTGELFF
TRBD1	-	TRBV18	TRBJ2-5	TGTGCCAGCTCACCCGGACAGGGGGACCAAGAGACCCAGTACTTC	CASSPGQGDQETQYF
-	once	TRBV7-3	TRBJ1-1	TGTGCCAGCAGCTCCGCGGGGTGGAACACTGAAGCTTTCTTT	CASSSAGWNTEAFF
-	once	TRBV29-1	TRBJ1-1	TGCAGCGGCTCTCCTATGAACACTGAAGCTTTCTTT	CSGSPMNTEAFF
-	-	TRBV12-3/TRBV12-4	TRBJ1-1	TGTGCCAGCACCGCGGGGGCCATCACTGAAGCTTTCTTT	CASTAGAITEAFF
-	-	TRBV9	TRBJ2-1	TGTGCCAGCAGCGTAGGAAATGAGGAGCAGTTCTTC	CASSVGNEEQFF
-	-	TRBV5-4	TRBJ2-3	TGTGCCAGCAGCTTCGAGGGAGATACGCAGTATTTT	CASSFEGDTQYF
TRBD1	-	TRBV28	TRBJ2-7	TGTGCCAGCAGCCTCGACAGGGACCAGGTTGAGCAGTACTTC	CASSLDRDQVEQYF
TRBD1	-	TRBV24-1	TRBJ1-2	TGTGCCACCAGTGATTTCGACAGGGCAGTCGGCTACACCTTC	CATSDFDRAVGYTF
TRBD2	-	TRBV7-8	TRBJ2-7	TGTGCCAGCAGCTTGGGGGTCGGGACTAGCTTCCTCGAGCAGTACTTC	CASSLGVGTSFLEQYF
-	-	TRBV2	TRBJ1-1	TGTGCCACCCAAAGCACAGATAACACTGAAGCTTTCTTT	CATQSTDNTEAFF
-	once	TRBV30	TRBJ2-5	TGTGCCTGGAGTGTACAGGGATGGGGGGGTAGATTAGAGACCCAGTACTTC	CAWSVQGWGGRLETQYF
TRBD1	-	TRBV20-1	TRBJ1-5	TGCAGTGCTAGTGGATTAACAGGGGGCGCGGGGCAGCCCCAGCATTTT	CSASGLTGGAGQPQHF
-	-	TRBV10-2	TRBJ1-2	TGCGCCAGCAGTCCCGGGGGTGAGGGGAGCGGCTACACCTTC	CASSPGGEGSGYTF
-	-	TRBV30	TRBJ1-1	TGTGCCTGGAGCCCAATTGGCCGTTTGAACACTGAAGCTTTCTTT	CAWSPIGRLNTEAFF
TRBD2	many	TRBV30	TRBJ2-7	TGTGCCTGGAGTGTACTTGGTAGCGGGAGCTACGAGCAGTACTTC	CAWSVLGSGSYEQYF
TRBD1	-	TRBV9	TRBJ1-2	TGTGCCAGCGAGGGACAGGGGGAAGCTAACTATGGCTACACCTTC	CASEGQGEANYGYTF
-	-	TRBV9	TRBJ1-2	TGTGCCAGCAGCGTAGGTAGGGGAAGGTATGGCTACACCTTC	CASSVGRGRYGYTF
-	-	TRBV19	TRBJ2-7	TGTGCCAGTAGTCCATCCGGGACATTCTCCTACGAGCAGTACTTC	CASSPSGTFSYEQYF
TRBD2	-	TRBV30	TRBJ2-1	TGTGCCTGGAGTGTAGGCGGGAGGGCGGGGAATGAGCAGTTCTTC	CAWSVGGRAGNEQFF
-	-	TRBV7-2	TRBJ2-7	TGTGCCAGCAGCTTAGCGGGTAGCGGAATTTCCTACGAGCAGTACTTC	CASSLAGSGISYEQYF
TRBD2	-	TRBV6-5	TRBJ2-7	TGTGCCAGCAGCCGACTAGCGGGCTACGAGCAGTACTTC	CASSRLAGYEQYF
TRBD2	-	TRBV27	TRBJ2-1	TGTGCCAGCAGTTTCGGACTAGCGAGACTTCATAGCTCCTACAATGAGCAGTTCTTC	CASSFGLARLHSSYNEQFF
-	once	TRBV11-2	TRBJ1-2	TGTGCCAGCAGCTCATACAGAGGCTACACCTTC	CASSSYRGYTF
-	-	TRBV5-5	TRBJ2-4	TGTGCCAGCAGCTTGGCCACATCCAAAAACATTCAGTACTTC	CASSLATSKNIQYF
TRBD1	-	TRBV28	TRBJ2-7	TGTGCCAGCAAAGCCCGGACAGGCCCCTACGAGCAGTACTTC	CASKARTGPYEQYF
-	-	TRBV18	TRBJ1-2	TGTGCCAGCTCACCACCCCGGGGATCTAACTATGGCTACACCTTC	CASSPPRGSNYGYTF
TRBD1	once	TRBV19	TRBJ2-2	TGTGCCAGTAGTGTGGACAGGGCCCCCGGGGAGCTGTTTTTT	CASSVDRAPGELFF
TRBD1	-	TRBV7-7	TRBJ1-5	TGTGCTAGCAGCTTCCATCCGGGACAGACATATCAGCCCCAGCATTTT	CASSFHPGQTYQPQHF
TRBD2	-	TRBV28	TRBJ2-3	TGTGCCAGCAGTTTTAGCGGGAGGGCCTCGACAGATACGCAGTATTTT	CASSFSGRASTDTQYF
-	-	TRBV15	TRBJ1-1	TGTGCCACCAGCAGAGATGCAGGGTGGGGAGCTTTCTTT	CATSRDAGWGAFF
-	-	TRBV11-3	TRBJ1-1	TGTGCCAGCAGCAAAAAGGGGTGGACTGAAGCTTTCTTT	CASSKKGWTEAFF
TRBD1	-	TRBV9	TRBJ1-6	TGTGCCAGCAGCGTAGAAGGGACAGGGGCGAGGAATTCACCCCTCCACTTT	CASSVEGTGARNSPLHF
TRBD2	-	TRBV3-1/TRBV3-2	TRBJ2-7	TGTGCCAGCAGCCAAAGGGGCGGGGGTTTCCTCTACGAGCAGTACTTC	CASSQRGGGFLYEQYF
-	-	TRBV7-2	TRBJ1-2	TGTGCCAGCAGCGCGACAATACAGGAAAACTATGGCTACACCTTC	CASSATIQENYGYTF
-	-	TRBV19	TRBJ1-1	TGTGCCAGTACGCCCGGACAGAGGGGTACTGAAGCTTTCTTT	CASTPGQRGTEAFF
-	once	TRBV28	TRBJ1-2	TGTGCCAGCAGTTTATCGGTCCGGTTCTATGGCTACACCTTC	CASSLSVRFYGYTF
-	-	TRBV9	TRBJ1-2	TGTGCCAGCAGCTCCGCCATGGAGGGAGTCCTCACCTTC	CASSSAMEGVLTF
-	-	TRBV19	TRBJ1-1	TGTGCCAGTAGTATGAGGGAGGGGCGTATACTGAACACTGAAGCTTTCTTT	CASSMREGRILNTEAFF
TRBD2	-	TRBV30	TRBJ2-1	TGTGCCTGGAGCCCCGTTCGACTAGCGGGAGGGCCGGGTGAGCAGTTCTTC	CAWSPVRLAGGPGEQFF
-	-	TRBV5-6	TRBJ2-7	TGTGCCAGCAGCCCAAGGGGCTCCTACGAGCAGTACTTC	CASSPRGSYEQYF
TRBD2	-	TRBV24-1	TRBJ2-3	TGTGCCACCAGTGATCGACTAGCTGGGACAGATACGCAGTATTTT	CATSDRLAGTDTQYF
-	-	TRBV30	TRBJ2-5	TGTGCCTGGCGAGGGGGGACTATTCAGTACTTC	CAWRGGTIQYF
-	-	TRBV18	TRBJ2-7	TGTGCCAGCTCACCAAGGGGTTTATACGAGCAGTACTTC	CASSPRGLYEQYF
TRBD1	-	TRBV6-6	TRBJ2-6	TGTGCCAGCAGTCTACGACAGGGTGCTGGGGCCAACGTCCTGACTTTC	CASSLRQGAGANVLTF
-	-	TRBV7-3	TRBJ1-1	TGTGCCAGCAGCTTAAGGGGGCCTGATAACGTGAACACTGAAGCTTTCTTT	CASSLRGPDNVNTEAFF
-	-	TRBV5-1	TRBJ2-7	TGCGCCAGCAGCTTGGAAGCGACAGCCTGGTCGGAGCAGTACTTC	CASSLEATAWSEQYF
-	-	TRBV19	TRBJ1-1	TGTGCCAGTAGTATAGATCACGGGGCTGAAGCTTTCTTT	CASSIDHGAEAFF
TRBD1	-	TRBV29-1	TRBJ2-1	TGCAGCGTTCGGACAGGTTCTAATTTAATTGAGCAGTTCTTC	CSVRTGSNLIEQFF
-	-	TRBV28	TRBJ2-7	TGTGCCAGCAGTTTGAGGGACTGGGATTCCTACGAGCAGTACTTC	CASSLRDWDSYEQYF
-	-	TRBV6-5	TRBJ1-1	TGTGCCAGCAGTAGACAACAGGAAACTTTCTTT	CASSRQQETFF